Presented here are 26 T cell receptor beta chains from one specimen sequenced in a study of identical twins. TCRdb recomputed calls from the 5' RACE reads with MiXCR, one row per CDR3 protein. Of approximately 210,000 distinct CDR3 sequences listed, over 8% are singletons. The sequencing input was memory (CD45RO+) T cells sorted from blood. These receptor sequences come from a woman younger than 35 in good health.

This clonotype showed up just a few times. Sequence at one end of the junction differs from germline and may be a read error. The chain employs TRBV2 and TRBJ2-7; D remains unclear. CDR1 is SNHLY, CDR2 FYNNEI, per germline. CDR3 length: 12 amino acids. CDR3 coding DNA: TGTGCCAGCAGTGGGTCCTCCCACGAGCAGTACTTC. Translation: CASSGSSHEQYF.

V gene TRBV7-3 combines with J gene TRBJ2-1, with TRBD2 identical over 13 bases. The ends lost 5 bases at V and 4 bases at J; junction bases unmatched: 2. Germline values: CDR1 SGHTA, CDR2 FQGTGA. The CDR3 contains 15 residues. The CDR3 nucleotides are TGTGCCAGCAGCATGACTAGCGGGGGGTACAATGAGCAGTTCTTC. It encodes CASSMTSGGYNEQFF.

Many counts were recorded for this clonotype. Here the CDR3 reads CASSPRASGRYNEQFF. The CDR3 bases are TGTGCCAGCAGCCCTAGGGCTAGCGGGAGATACAATGAGCAGTTCTTC. The rearrangement joins TRBV7-8 to TRBJ2-1, with 10 positions matching TRBD2. The CDR3 is 16 residues long. V lost 5 bases to trimming and J lost 4 bases; unmatched junction nucleotides: 8. Germline V gives CDR1 SGHVS, CDR2 FQNEAQ.

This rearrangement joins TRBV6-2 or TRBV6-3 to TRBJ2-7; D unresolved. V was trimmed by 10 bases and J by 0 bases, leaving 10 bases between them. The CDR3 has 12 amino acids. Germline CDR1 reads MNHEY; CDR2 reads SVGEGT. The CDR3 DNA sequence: TGTGCCATCAGATCGCCCTCCTACGAGCAGTACTTC. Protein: CAIRSPSYEQYF.

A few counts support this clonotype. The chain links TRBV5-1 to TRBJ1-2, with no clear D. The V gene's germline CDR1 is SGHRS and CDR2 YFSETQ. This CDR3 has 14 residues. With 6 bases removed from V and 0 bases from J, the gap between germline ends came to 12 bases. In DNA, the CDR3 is TGCGCCAGCACCCCTTTAACACCTAACTATGGCTACACCTTC. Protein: CASTPLTPNYGYTF.

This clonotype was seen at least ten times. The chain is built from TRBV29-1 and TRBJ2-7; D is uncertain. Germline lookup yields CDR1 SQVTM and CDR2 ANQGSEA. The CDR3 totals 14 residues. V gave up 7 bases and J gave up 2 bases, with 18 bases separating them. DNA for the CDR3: TGCAGCGCCTTCAAAGACGTAGGAGCCTACGAGCAGTACTTC. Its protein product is CSAFKDVGAYEQYF.

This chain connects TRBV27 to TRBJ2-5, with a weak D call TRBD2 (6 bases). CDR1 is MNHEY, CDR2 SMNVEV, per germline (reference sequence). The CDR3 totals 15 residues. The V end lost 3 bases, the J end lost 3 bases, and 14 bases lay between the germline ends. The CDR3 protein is CASSFWSGGKETQYF. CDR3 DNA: TGTGCCAGCAGTTTTTGGTCAGGAGGGAAAGAGACCCAGTACTTC.

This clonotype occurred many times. CDR3 sequence: CASSVTTKTGELFF. The CDR3 bases are TGCGCCAGCAGTGTGACTACTAAGACCGGGGAGCTGTTTTTT. J is TRBJ2-2 and V is TRBV10-2, with D possibly matching TRBD2 (5 bases). V was pared by 4 bases and J by 5 bases, with 11 bases between. The CDR3 contains 14 residues. Germline V gene sequence: CDR1 WSHSY, CDR2 SAAADI.

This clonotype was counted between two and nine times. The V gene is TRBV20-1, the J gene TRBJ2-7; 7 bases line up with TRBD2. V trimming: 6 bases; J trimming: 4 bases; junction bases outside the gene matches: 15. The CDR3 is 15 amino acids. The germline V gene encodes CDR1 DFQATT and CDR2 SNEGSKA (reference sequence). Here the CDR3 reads CSAVPVERGGYEQYF. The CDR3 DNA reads TGCAGTGCAGTCCCGGTCGAGCGGGGTGGTTACGAGCAGTACTTC.

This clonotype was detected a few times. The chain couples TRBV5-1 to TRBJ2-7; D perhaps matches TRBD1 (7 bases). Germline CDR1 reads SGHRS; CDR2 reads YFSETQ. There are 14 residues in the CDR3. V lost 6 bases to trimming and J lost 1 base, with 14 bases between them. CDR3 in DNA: TGCGCCAGCACCCCCCAGGGGGGTTCCTACGAGCAGTACTTC. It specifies CASTPQGGSYEQYF.

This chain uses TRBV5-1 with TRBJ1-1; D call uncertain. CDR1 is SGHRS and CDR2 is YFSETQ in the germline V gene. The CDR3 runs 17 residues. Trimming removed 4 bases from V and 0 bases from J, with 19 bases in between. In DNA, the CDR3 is TGCGCCAGCAGCCAATACAGTTCCCTAACAATGAACACTGAAGCTTTCTTT. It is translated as CASSQYSSLTMNTEAFF.

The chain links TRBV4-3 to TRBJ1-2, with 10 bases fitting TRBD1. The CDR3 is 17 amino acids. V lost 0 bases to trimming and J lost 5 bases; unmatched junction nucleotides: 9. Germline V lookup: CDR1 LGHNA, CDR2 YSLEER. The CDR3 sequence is CASSQDPLGQGVYGYTF. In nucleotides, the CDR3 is TGCGCCAGCAGCCAAGATCCCCTAGGACAGGGGGTTTATGGCTACACCTTC.

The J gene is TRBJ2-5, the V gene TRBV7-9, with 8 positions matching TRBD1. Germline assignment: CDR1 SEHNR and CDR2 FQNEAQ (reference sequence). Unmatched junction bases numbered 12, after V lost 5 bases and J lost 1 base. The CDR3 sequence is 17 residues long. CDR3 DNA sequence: TGTGCCAGCAGCCGAGCAACCGGGACAGGCCTCCAAGAGACCCAGTACTTC. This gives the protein CASSRATGTGLQETQYF.

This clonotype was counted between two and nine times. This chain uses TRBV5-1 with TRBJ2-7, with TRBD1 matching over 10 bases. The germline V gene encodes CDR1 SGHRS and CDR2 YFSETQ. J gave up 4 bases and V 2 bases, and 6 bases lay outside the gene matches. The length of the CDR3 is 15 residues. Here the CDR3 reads CASSLPGQGRYEQYF. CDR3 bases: TGCGCCAGCAGCTTACCGGGACAGGGGAGATACGAGCAGTACTTC.

CDR3 in amino acids: CASSLTGTGTYEQYF. The DNA of the CDR3 is TGTGCCAGCAGCCTAACCGGGACAGGCACCTACGAGCAGTACTTC. V is TRBV7-9 and J is TRBJ2-7, with 8 nucleotides matching TRBD1. Unmatched junction bases numbered 8, after V lost 5 bases and J lost 2 bases. CDR3 length: 15 amino acids. Germline V gives CDR1 SEHNR, CDR2 FQNEAQ (reference sequence).

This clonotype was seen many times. The CDR3 region is CASTPGLAGYNEQFF. The CDR3 nucleotides read TGTGCCAGCACCCCGGGACTAGCGGGGTACAATGAGCAGTTCTTC. The chain uses TRBV7-9 and TRBJ2-1, with 13 bases matching TRBD2. V lost 7 bases, J lost 4 bases, and 4 bases stayed unmatched. Germline V gene sequence: CDR1 SEHNR, CDR2 FQNEAQ (reference sequence). The CDR3 totals 15 residues.

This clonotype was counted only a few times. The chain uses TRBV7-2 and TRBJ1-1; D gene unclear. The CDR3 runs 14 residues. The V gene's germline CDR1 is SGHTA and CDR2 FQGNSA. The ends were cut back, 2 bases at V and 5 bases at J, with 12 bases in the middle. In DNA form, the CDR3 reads TGTGCCAGCAGCTTACCGGGGATTGGGACTGAAGCTTTCTTT. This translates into CASSLPGIGTEAFF.

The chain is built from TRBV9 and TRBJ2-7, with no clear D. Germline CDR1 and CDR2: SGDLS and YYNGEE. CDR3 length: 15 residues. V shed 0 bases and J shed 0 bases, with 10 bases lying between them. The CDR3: CASSVASAASYEQYF. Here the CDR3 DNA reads TGTGCCAGCAGCGTAGCTTCCGCGGCCTCCTACGAGCAGTACTTC.

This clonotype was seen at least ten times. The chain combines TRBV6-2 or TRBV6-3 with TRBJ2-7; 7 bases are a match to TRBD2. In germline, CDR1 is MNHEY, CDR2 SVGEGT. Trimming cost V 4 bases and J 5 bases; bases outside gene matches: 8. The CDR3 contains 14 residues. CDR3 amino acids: CASSLRDYSDEQYF. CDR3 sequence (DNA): TGTGCCAGCAGTTTGCGGGACTACTCGGACGAGCAGTACTTC.

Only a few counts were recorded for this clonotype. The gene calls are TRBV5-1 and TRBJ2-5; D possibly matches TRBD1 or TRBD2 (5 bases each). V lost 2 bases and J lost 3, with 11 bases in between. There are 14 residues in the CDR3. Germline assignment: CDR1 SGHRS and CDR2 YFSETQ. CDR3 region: CASSFGTAKETQYF. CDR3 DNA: TGCGCCAGCAGCTTCGGGACGGCCAAAGAGACCCAGTACTTC.

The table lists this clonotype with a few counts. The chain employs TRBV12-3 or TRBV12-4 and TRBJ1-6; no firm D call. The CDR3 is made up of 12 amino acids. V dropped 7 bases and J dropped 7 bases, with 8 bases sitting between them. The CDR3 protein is CASTSKNSPLHF. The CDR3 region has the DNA TGTGCCAGCACGAGCAAGAATTCACCCCTCCACTTT.

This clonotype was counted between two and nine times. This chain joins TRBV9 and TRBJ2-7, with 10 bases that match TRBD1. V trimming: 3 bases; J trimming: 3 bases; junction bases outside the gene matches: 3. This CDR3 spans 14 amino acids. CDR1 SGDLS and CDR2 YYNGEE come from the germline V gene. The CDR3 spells CASSAGQGDYEQYF. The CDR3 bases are TGTGCCAGCAGCGCCGGACAGGGGGACTACGAGCAGTACTTC.

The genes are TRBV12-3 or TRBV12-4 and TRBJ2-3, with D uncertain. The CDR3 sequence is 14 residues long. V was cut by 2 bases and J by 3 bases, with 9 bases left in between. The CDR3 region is CASSLWRTTDTQYF. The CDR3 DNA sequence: TGTGCCAGCAGTTTATGGCGTACAACAGATACGCAGTATTTT.

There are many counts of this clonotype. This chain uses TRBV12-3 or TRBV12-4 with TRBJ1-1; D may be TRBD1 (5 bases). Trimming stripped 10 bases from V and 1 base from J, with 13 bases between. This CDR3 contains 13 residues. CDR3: CATSLQGNTEAFF. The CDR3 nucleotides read TGTGCCACCTCCCTGCAGGGGAACACTGAAGCTTTCTTT.

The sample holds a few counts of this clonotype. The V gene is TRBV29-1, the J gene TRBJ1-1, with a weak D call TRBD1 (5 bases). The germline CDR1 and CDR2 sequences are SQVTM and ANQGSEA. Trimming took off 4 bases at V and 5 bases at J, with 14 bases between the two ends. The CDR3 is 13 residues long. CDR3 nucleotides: TGCAGCGTTGTTGGGGGGAGTGGGACTGAAGCTTTCTTT. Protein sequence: CSVVGGSGTEAFF. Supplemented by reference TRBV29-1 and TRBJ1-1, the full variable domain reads SAVISQKPSRDICQRGTSLTIQCQVDSQVTMMFWYRQQPGQSLTLIATANQGSEATYESGFVIDKFPISRPNLTFSTLTVSNMSPEDSSIYLCSVVGGSGTEAFFGQGTRLTVV.

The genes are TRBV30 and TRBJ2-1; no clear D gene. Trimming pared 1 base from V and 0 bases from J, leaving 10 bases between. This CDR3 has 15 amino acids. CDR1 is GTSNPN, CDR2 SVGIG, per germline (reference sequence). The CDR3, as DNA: TGTGCCTGGAGTGCTATCTGGAGCTCCTACAATGAGCAGTTCTTC. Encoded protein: CAWSAIWSSYNEQFF.